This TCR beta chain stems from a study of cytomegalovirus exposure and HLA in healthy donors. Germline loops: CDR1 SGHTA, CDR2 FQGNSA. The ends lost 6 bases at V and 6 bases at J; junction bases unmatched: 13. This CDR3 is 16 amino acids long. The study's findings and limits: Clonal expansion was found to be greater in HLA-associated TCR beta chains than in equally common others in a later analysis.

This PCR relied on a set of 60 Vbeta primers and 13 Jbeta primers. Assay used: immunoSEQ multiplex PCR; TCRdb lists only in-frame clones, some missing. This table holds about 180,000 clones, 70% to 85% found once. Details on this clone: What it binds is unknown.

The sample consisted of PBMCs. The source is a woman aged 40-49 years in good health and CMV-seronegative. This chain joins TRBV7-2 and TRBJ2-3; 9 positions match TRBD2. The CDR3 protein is CASRSNLAGSADTQYF. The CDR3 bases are TGTGCCAGCAGGTCCAACCTAGCGGGGTCGGCGGATACGCAGTATTTT.